This T cell receptor beta chain was profiled in a study of blood T cell repertoires in COVID-19. Germline trimming cut 5 bases from V and 5 bases from J; bases unmatched to any gene: 5. In germline, CDR1 is SGHNT, CDR2 YENEEA. CDR3 length: 13 amino acids. The table came from immunoSEQ multiplex PCR; TCRdb's copy has only in-frame clones and leaves some out. The table shows roughly 460,000 clones, with around nine tenths occurring only once. Sequenced material: peripheral blood. The rearrangement uses TRBV11-3 and TRBJ2-5; 7 positions match TRBD1. The receptor was isolated from a young man with COVID-19, enrolled during active disease. The CDR3 nucleotides read TGTGCCAGCAGCACCCTACAGGGGGAGACCCAGTACTTC. Amino acids: CASSTLQGETQYF.